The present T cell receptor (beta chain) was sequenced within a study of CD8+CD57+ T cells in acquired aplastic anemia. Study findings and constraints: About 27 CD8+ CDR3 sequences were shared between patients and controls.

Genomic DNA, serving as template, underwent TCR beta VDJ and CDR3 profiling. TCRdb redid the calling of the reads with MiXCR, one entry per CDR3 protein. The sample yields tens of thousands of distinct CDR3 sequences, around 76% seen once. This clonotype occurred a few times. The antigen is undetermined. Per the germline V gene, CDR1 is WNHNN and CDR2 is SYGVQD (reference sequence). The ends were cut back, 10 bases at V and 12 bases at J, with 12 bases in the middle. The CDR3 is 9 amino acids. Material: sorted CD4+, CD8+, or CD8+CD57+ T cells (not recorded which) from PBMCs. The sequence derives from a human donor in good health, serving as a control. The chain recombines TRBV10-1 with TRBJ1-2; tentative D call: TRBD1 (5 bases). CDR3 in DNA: TGCGCCATCGCCAGGGATCACACCTTC. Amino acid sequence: CAIARDHTF.